Following are 19 T cell receptor beta chains from one sample sequenced in a study of OX40 agonist ivuxolimab in advanced cancers. Repertoires were generated with immunoSEQ multiplex PCR, while TCRdb's copy carries only in-frame clones and drops some. The table lists 35,000 to 40,000 clones, over 70% of them singletons. The starting material was CD4+ or CD8+ T cells sorted from blood, obtained in a trial of the OX40 agonist ivuxolimab. Receptor source: an adult with an advanced solid tumor such as melanoma, head and neck, liver or kidney cancer.

This clone showed up just once. The chain combines TRBV7-3 with TRBJ2-2; D is perhaps TRBD2 (6 bases). This CDR3 has 15 amino acids. Per germline, CDR1 SGHTA and CDR2 FQGTGA. V lost 0 bases to trimming and J lost 4 bases, with 9 bases between them. CDR3 sequence: CASSLTGSATGELFF. The CDR3 nucleotides read TGTGCCAGCAGCTTAACCGGGAGCGCCACCGGGGAGCTGTTTTTT.

This clone was found once. The chain has TRBV7-2 and TRBJ2-7; D unclear. The V end was cut by 3 bases, the J end by 4 bases, with 13 bases between. This CDR3 has 14 amino acids. Germline CDR1 is SGHTA and CDR2 is FQGNSA. Here the CDR3 reads CASSFEIGFYEQYF. The CDR3 nucleotides are TGTGCCAGCAGCTTCGAGATAGGATTTTACGAGCAGTACTTC.

The chain employs TRBV5-4 and TRBJ2-3, with D possibly called TRBD1 or TRBD2 (5 bases each). This CDR3 has 15 residues. V lost 5 bases, J lost 5 bases, and 18 bases lay in between. The germline V gene encodes CDR1 SGHNT and CDR2 YYREEE (reference sequence). CDR3 nucleotides: TGTGCCAGCAGTTCCGGGACCCAGCTGGGAGATACGCAGTATTTT. Translated, it gives CASSSGTQLGDTQYF.

V gene TRBV11-3 combines with J gene TRBJ2-2, with D perhaps matching TRBD2 (5 bases). Germline V lookup: CDR1 SGHNT, CDR2 YENEEA. The V end lost 4 bases, the J end lost 1 base, and 10 bases lay between the germline ends. This CDR3 is built from 15 residues. The CDR3 coding sequence is TGTGCCAGCAGCTCGAGCGGAGGGAACACCGGGGAGCTGTTTTTT. Translation gives CASSSSGGNTGELFF.

The chain carries TRBV5-4 and TRBJ2-7; 16 bases match TRBD2. Germline assignment: CDR1 SGHNT and CDR2 YYREEE (reference sequence). After removal of 1 base from V and 3 bases from J, the junction contained 7 bases not matched to a gene. CDR3 length equals 18 residues. CDR3 region: CASSLYGTSGRAHYEQYF. Here the CDR3 DNA reads TGTGCCAGCAGCTTGTATGGGACTAGCGGGAGGGCCCACTACGAGCAGTACTTC.

The table lists this clone with a few counts. The rearrangement joins TRBV10-3 to TRBJ2-5, with 10 bases lining up with TRBD2. CDR3 length: 18 amino acids. Germline CDR1 and CDR2: ENHRY and SYGVKD. Germline trimming cut 2 bases from V and 4 bases from J; bases unmatched to any gene: 13. CDR3 sequence (DNA): TGTGCCATCAGTGAGAGGCTAGCGGGGGTAACCGAGCTAGAGACCCAGTACTTC. It encodes CAISERLAGVTELETQYF.

This clone was recorded once. The rearrangement links TRBV5-1 to TRBJ1-1; no clear D. Germline lookup yields CDR1 SGHRS and CDR2 YFSETQ. CDR3 length equals 13 residues. V was cut by 3 bases and J by 9 bases, with 15 bases left in between. The DNA for the CDR3 is TGCGCCAGCAGCTCCCTGGGAGGGCGACAAGCTTTCTTT. It encodes CASSSLGGRQAFF.

V and J are TRBV19 and TRBJ2-3; no firm D call. V was shortened by 3 bases and J by 0 bases, with 7 bases between the two germline ends. Per germline, CDR1 LNHDA and CDR2 SQIVND (reference sequence). The CDR3 extends over 14 amino acids. In DNA form, the CDR3 reads TGTGCCAGTAGTATCTTTTTAAGCACAGATACGCAGTATTTT. Encoded protein: CASSIFLSTDTQYF.

The chain joins TRBV7-9 to TRBJ1-4; no clear D. V lost 5 bases, J lost 4 bases, and 11 bases lay in between. CDR1 and CDR2 from the germline V gene are SEHNR and FQNEAQ (reference sequence). The CDR3 has 14 residues. This chain's CDR3 is CASSGFGRNEKLFF. CDR3 sequence (DNA): TGTGCCAGCAGCGGATTTGGTCGTAATGAAAAACTGTTTTTT.

The J gene is TRBJ2-7, the V gene TRBV7-9; 9 bases are shared with TRBD2. The CDR3 is made up of 14 amino acids. Trimming cost V 1 base and J 6 bases; bases outside gene matches: 4. CDR1 and CDR2 from the germline V gene are SEHNR and FQNEAQ (reference sequence). The CDR3 here is CASSLGLAGTEQYF. The CDR3 DNA follows: TGTGCCAGCAGCTTAGGTCTAGCGGGAACCGAGCAGTACTTC.

J is TRBJ2-3 and V is TRBV18; D could derive from TRBD1 or TRBD2 (5 bases each). Germline V gene lookup returns CDR1 KGHSH and CDR2 LQKENI. The CDR3 extends over 14 amino acids. V lost 3 bases and J 5 bases, leaving 12 bases between the germline ends. Written as DNA, the CDR3 is TGTGCCAGCTCACCTCCGGGACGCAAAGATACGCAGTATTTT. As protein: CASSPPGRKDTQYF.

Worth noting for this clone: At one end the junction does not follow the germline gene, possibly because of a read error. J is TRBJ1-1 and V is TRBV6-1, with D possibly matching TRBD1 (5 bases). The germline CDR1 and CDR2 sequences are MNHNS and SASEGT. CDR3 length equals 11 residues. The CDR3 reads CASREAGIAFF. In DNA, the CDR3 is TGTGCCAGCAGGGAAGCAGGGATTGCTTTCTTT.

V gene TRBV9 combines with J gene TRBJ2-1, with D perhaps being TRBD1 or TRBD2 (6 bases each). The CDR3 extends over 15 amino acids. Per germline, CDR1 SGDLS and CDR2 YYNGEE. Trimming took 0 bases from V and 9 from J, leaving 16 bases between them. The CDR3 loop is CASSVENPRGREQFF. The CDR3 DNA is TGTGCCAGCAGCGTAGAAAATCCTCGGGGGCGTGAGCAGTTCTTC. Full variable domain (rest looked up from reference TRBV9 and TRBJ2-1): DSGVTQTPKHLITATGQRVTLRCSPRSGDLSVYWYQQSLDQGLQFLIQYYNGEERAKGNILERFSAQQFPDLHSELNLSSLELGDSALYFCASSVENPRGREQFFGPGTRLTVL.

The J gene is TRBJ2-3, the V gene TRBV21-1; TRBD2 is the table's D call, not checked against the DNA. TRBV21-1 is deemed a pseudogene. This CDR3 has 14 amino acids. CDR3 DNA sequence: TGTGCCAGCAGCACAGGCGGGAGAGCAGATACGCAGTATTTT. Translated, it gives CASSTGGRADTQYF.

Here the CDR3 reads CASSLEGNSYEQYF. For the CDR3, the DNA is TGCGCCAGCAGCTTGGAGGGAAATTCCTACGAGCAGTACTTC. The chain links TRBV5-1 to TRBJ2-7; D remains unclear. Germline V gene sequence: CDR1 SGHRS, CDR2 YFSETQ. Trimming took 0 bases from V and 1 from J, leaving 8 bases between them. The CDR3 sequence is 14 residues long.

The chain is built from TRBV2 and TRBJ2-7, with 12 bases matching TRBD2. This CDR3 is built from 16 residues. Germline trimming cut 5 bases from V and 0 bases from J; bases unmatched to any gene: 5. CDR1 and CDR2 (germline): SNHLY, FYNNEI. CDR3 region: CASSFGLAGSSYEQYF. The CDR3 coding sequence is TGTGCCAGCAGTTTCGGACTAGCGGGAAGCTCCTACGAGCAGTACTTC.

The chain links TRBV5-1 to TRBJ2-5, with 11 bases fitting TRBD2. Germline assignment: CDR1 SGHRS and CDR2 YFSETQ. The CDR3 loop spans 16 amino acids. V lost 0 bases to trimming and J lost 2 bases; unmatched junction nucleotides: 3. The CDR3: CASSLASSGGQETQYF. CDR3 nucleotide sequence: TGCGCCAGCAGCTTGGCTTCTAGCGGGGGGCAAGAGACCCAGTACTTC. Complete variable domain (other parts from reference TRBV5-1 and TRBJ2-5): KAGVTQTPRYLIKTRGQQVTLSCSPISGHRSVSWYQQTPGQGLQFLFEYFSETQRNKGNFPGRFSGRQFSNSRSEMNVSTLELGDSALYLCASSLASSGGQETQYFGPGTRLLVL.

This chain uses TRBV2 with TRBJ2-5; D is possibly TRBD2 (5 bases). There are 12 residues in the CDR3. The ends were cut back, 11 bases at V and 4 bases at J, with 14 bases in the middle. Germline V CDR1 and CDR2: SNHLY, FYNNEI. CDR3 nucleotide sequence: TGTGCCTCCCGGGAAGGAGGAGAGACCCAGTACTTC. This codes for CASREGGETQYF. Combining the CDR3 with reference TRBV2 and TRBJ2-5 gives the whole variable domain EPEVTQTPSHQVTQMGQEVILRCVPISNHLYFYWYRQILGQKVEFLVSFYNNEISEKSEIFDDQFSVERPDGSNFTLKIRSTKLEDSAMYFCASREGGETQYFGPGTRLLVL.

This chain links TRBV19 with TRBJ1-2; a possible D gene is TRBD1 (6 bases). This CDR3 is built from 11 residues. Germline V gene lookup returns CDR1 LNHDA and CDR2 SQIVND (reference sequence). Trimming took off 7 bases at V and 8 bases at J, with 11 bases between the two ends. The CDR3 coding sequence is TGTGCCAGTACCCCAGGGGAGGGCTACACCTTC. Amino acids: CASTPGEGYTF.